The 29 T cell receptor beta chains below all came from one sample that was sequenced in a study of cytomegalovirus exposure and HLA in healthy donors. Both 60 Vbeta primers and 13 Jbeta primers went into the PCR. Assay: immunoSEQ multiplex PCR; the TCRdb copy retains only in-frame clones and omits some. This sample has 150,000 or so clones; approximately 80% occur once, and the top ten carry around 2.4%. Sequenced sample: PBMCs. Every receptor here comes from a man between 50 and 59 years old in good health and CMV-seronegative.

The chain uses TRBV6-5 and TRBJ1-1; D possibly corresponds to TRBD1 (5 bases). Germline values: CDR1 MNHEY, CDR2 SVGAGI. Trimming stripped 2 bases from V and 0 bases from J, with 10 bases between. This CDR3 has 15 residues. Written as DNA, the CDR3 is TGTGCCAGCAGTTACATGACAGCCATGAACACTGAAGCTTTCTTT. Protein product: CASSYMTAMNTEAFF.

This rearrangement joins TRBV28 to TRBJ2-3; D is uncertain. CDR3 length equals 12 residues. Per the germline V gene, CDR1 is MDHEN and CDR2 is SYDVKM. V gave up 5 bases and J gave up 12 bases, with 15 bases separating them. The CDR3 DNA reads as TGTGCCAGCAGTCCTCCCTCGGTATTCCAGTATTTT. This codes for CASSPPSVFQYF.

The chain employs TRBV19 and TRBJ2-6, with 8 bases lining up with TRBD1. Per germline, CDR1 LNHDA and CDR2 SQIVND (reference sequence). Trimming took 7 bases from V and 3 from J; bases not matched to a gene: 2. This CDR3 is built from 14 residues. The CDR3 spells CASTGGFGANVLTF. The CDR3 DNA follows: TGTGCCAGTACAGGGGGCTTTGGGGCCAACGTCCTGACTTTC.

This chain connects TRBV6-5 to TRBJ1-1, with D maybe TRBD1 (6 bases). This CDR3 is built from 13 residues. Germline lookup yields CDR1 MNHEY and CDR2 SVGAGI. V dropped 3 bases and J dropped 8 bases, with 13 bases sitting between them. CDR3 in amino acids: CASSYAEDSEAFF. The CDR3 DNA sequence: TGTGCCAGCAGTTATGCCGAGGACAGCGAAGCTTTCTTT.

The CDR3 sequence is CATGQGAKEQYF. The CDR3 DNA reads TGTGCCACCGGACAGGGGGCAAAGGAGCAGTACTTC. The rearrangement uses TRBV19 and TRBJ2-7, with 11 bases matching TRBD1. V was pared by 10 bases and J by 7 bases, with 6 bases of the junction left unmatched. The germline V gene has CDR1 LNHDA and CDR2 SQIVND (reference sequence). The CDR3 is 12 amino acids.

The gene calls are TRBV5-4 and TRBJ2-7; TRBD1 is a possible D gene (6 bases). The CDR3 is made up of 15 amino acids. Between the trimmed V and J ends, which lost 2 bases and 2 bases, there was a span of 14 bases. Per the germline V gene, CDR1 is SGHNT and CDR2 is YYREEE (reference sequence). CDR3: CASSFSGQTTYEQYF. DNA of the CDR3: TGTGCCAGCAGCTTCAGTGGACAGACTACCTACGAGCAGTACTTC.

The rearrangement uses TRBV5-1 and TRBJ2-1, with 8 bases matching TRBD1. Germline CDR1 and CDR2: SGHRS and YFSETQ. The J segment lost 3 bases and the V segment lost 4 bases, leaving 6 bases of the junction unmatched. The CDR3 runs 15 residues. CDR3 in amino acids: CASSIGQGLYNEQFF. The CDR3 DNA is TGCGCCAGCAGCATAGGACAGGGACTCTACAATGAGCAGTTCTTC.

V is TRBV10-3 and J is TRBJ1-1; D not certain. This CDR3 is built from 13 residues. The germline CDR1 and CDR2 sequences are ENHRY and SYGVKD. Trimming pared 4 bases from V and 4 bases from J, leaving 10 bases between. CDR3 DNA: TGTGCCATCAGTGTAGAGAGGAGCACTGAAGCTTTCTTT. It specifies CAISVERSTEAFF.

The chain recombines TRBV5-4 with TRBJ1-1, with 8 bases matching TRBD1. The germline V gene has CDR1 SGHNT and CDR2 YYREEE (reference sequence). The CDR3 sequence is 15 residues long. Trimming cost V 2 bases and J 1 base; bases outside gene matches: 4. The chain's CDR3 is CASSFMDRANTEAFF. The DNA for the CDR3 is TGTGCCAGCAGCTTCATGGACAGGGCGAACACTGAAGCTTTCTTT.

V and J are TRBV5-1 and TRBJ2-2; D gene ambiguous. From germline, CDR1 is SGHRS and CDR2 YFSETQ. V was trimmed by 2 bases and J by 2 bases, leaving 7 bases between them. The CDR3 is made up of 14 amino acids. In DNA form, the CDR3 reads TGCGCCAGCAGCTTAGAGCGAAACACCGGGGAGCTGTTTTTT. As protein: CASSLERNTGELFF. The complete variable domain, with remaining parts taken from reference TRBV5-1 and TRBJ2-2, reads KAGVTQTPRYLIKTRGQQVTLSCSPISGHRSVSWYQQTPGQGLQFLFEYFSETQRNKGNFPGRFSGRQFSNSRSEMNVSTLELGDSALYLCASSLERNTGELFFGEGSRLTVL.

As regards this clone: The same CDR3 arises from other DNA sequences in this sample as well. This rearrangement joins TRBV7-9 to TRBJ2-1; the D gene is possibly TRBD2 (6 bases). This CDR3 comprises 14 residues. Between the trimmed V and J ends, which lost 5 bases and 6 bases, there was a span of 14 bases. CDR1 is SEHNR, CDR2 FQNEAQ, per germline (reference sequence). DNA for the CDR3: TGTGCCAGCAGCATTAGCCTGGGAGGCAATGAGCAGTTCTTC. It translates to CASSISLGGNEQFF.

The J gene is TRBJ2-1, the V gene TRBV2; 10 nucleotides line up with TRBD2. The CDR3 is made up of 19 amino acids. J was trimmed by 9 bases and V by 7 bases; bases with no gene match: 24. Germline assignment: CDR1 SNHLY and CDR2 FYNNEI. The CDR3 DNA sequence: TGTGCCAGCACCCTAAGGGAGGGCGGCCTAGCGGGAGAGGGGAGTGAGCAGTTCTTC. Amino acids: CASTLREGGLAGEGSEQFF.

V and J are TRBV5-6 and TRBJ2-4, with a tentative D call TRBD2 (5 bases). The germline gives CDR1 SGHDT, CDR2 YYEEEE. Trimming left V 0 bases short and J 2 bases short, with 15 bases between. This CDR3 has 17 amino acids. This chain's CDR3 is CASSLGRGGSPKNIQYF. Here the CDR3 DNA reads TGTGCCAGCAGCTTGGGCCGAGGAGGCAGTCCCAAAAACATTCAGTACTTC.

The genes are TRBV7-8 and TRBJ2-5, with D possibly being TRBD1 (6 bases). Trimming took 5 bases from V and 4 from J, leaving 14 bases between them. Germline V gives CDR1 SGHVS, CDR2 FQNEAQ. The CDR3 loop spans 14 amino acids. CDR3 in amino acids: CASSLRTARETQYF. The CDR3 DNA is TGTGCCAGCAGCCTGAGGACAGCTCGAGAGACCCAGTACTTC.

The chain uses TRBV7-9 and TRBJ1-2; 11 nucleotides line up with TRBD1. Losses at the gene ends were 1 base for V and 5 bases for J; bases not matched to a gene: 3. The CDR3 loop spans 15 amino acids. CDR1 is SEHNR, CDR2 FQNEAQ, per germline (reference sequence). CDR3 coding DNA: TGTGCCAGCAGCTTAGGGACAGGGGGCTCATATGGCTACACCTTC. It codes for CASSLGTGGSYGYTF.

This chain joins TRBV7-2 and TRBJ2-1; perhaps TRBD2 as D (6 bases). Germline-derived CDR1 and CDR2 are SGHTA and FQGNSA. The CDR3 covers 16 residues. Trimming took off 5 bases at V and 3 bases at J, with 17 bases between the two ends. For the CDR3, the DNA is TGTGCCAGCAGCCCCCGGTATAGCGGAGACTACAATGAGCAGTTCTTC. Translated, it gives CASSPRYSGDYNEQFF.

The CDR3 region has the DNA TGTGCCAGTAGTATAGGCGGGACAGGGGCAATGAGGCAGTTCTTC. It codes for CASSIGGTGAMRQFF. J is TRBJ2-1 and V is TRBV19; 10 bases line up with TRBD1. CDR3 length: 15 amino acids. Trimming took 1 base from V and 12 from J; bases not matched to a gene: 9. The germline CDR1 and CDR2 sequences are LNHDA and SQIVND (reference sequence).

The rearrangement uses TRBV6-1 and TRBJ1-2, with D possibly TRBD1 on 6 matching bases. From germline, CDR1 is MNHNS and CDR2 SASEGT. The V gene lost 5 bases and the J gene lost 7 bases, with 20 bases spanning the gap. This CDR3 is built from 15 residues. The CDR3 here is CASSTTGRQALGYTF. The CDR3 nucleotides read TGTGCCAGCAGTACCACGGGTAGACAGGCCCTTGGCTACACCTTC.

This rearrangement joins TRBV27 to TRBJ1-5; 7 bases line up with TRBD1. Trimming at V came to 10 bases and at J to 6 bases, leaving 12 bases not matched to a gene. CDR3 length: 14 amino acids. Looked up from germline, CDR1 is MNHEY and CDR2 is SMNVEV (reference sequence). The CDR3 here is CATQVRGDRQPQHF. CDR3 in DNA: TGTGCCACCCAGGTCAGGGGGGACCGTCAGCCCCAGCATTTT.

The chain links TRBV4-1 to TRBJ2-3; 12 nucleotides agree with TRBD2. V was clipped by 2 bases and J by 0 bases; unmatched bases: 12. The CDR3 is 20 amino acids. Germline V CDR1 and CDR2: MGHRA, YSYEKL. The CDR3 sequence: CASSQTSRGLAGTSTDTQYF. The DNA of the CDR3 is TGCGCCAGCAGCCAAACATCAAGAGGACTAGCGGGGACTAGCACAGATACGCAGTATTTT.

The CDR3: CASRNWGGRQETQYF. The CDR3 DNA reads as TGCGCCAGCAGAAATTGGGGGGGCCGTCAAGAGACCCAGTACTTC. This sequence joins TRBV5-1 and TRBJ2-5; a possible D gene is TRBD2 (7 bases). The CDR3 runs to 15 residues. Germline V gene lookup returns CDR1 SGHRS and CDR2 YFSETQ. V lost 5 bases and J 2 bases, leaving 16 bases between the germline ends.

The CDR3 DNA sequence: TGTGCCAGTAGTACAACAGTTCTCTACGAGCAGTACTTC. Encoded protein: CASSTTVLYEQYF. V gene TRBV19 combines with J gene TRBJ2-7; D is ambiguous. V lost 4 bases to trimming and J lost 3 bases, with 10 bases between them. There are 13 residues in the CDR3. Germline-derived CDR1 and CDR2 are LNHDA and SQIVND (reference sequence).

There are a few counts of this clone. V gene TRBV2 combines with J gene TRBJ1-1; D possibly corresponds to TRBD1 (6 bases). The CDR3 has 11 residues. Germline CDR1 is SNHLY and CDR2 is FYNNEI. V was shortened by 6 bases and J by 8 bases, with 10 bases between the two germline ends. CDR3 sequence reads: CASRDSAEAFF. CDR3 sequence (DNA): TGTGCCAGCAGGGACAGCGCGGAAGCTTTCTTT.

The chain employs TRBV28 and TRBJ1-2; TRBD1 matches 8 bases. The V and J ends lost 5 bases and 4 bases, in that order; junction bases with no gene match: 3. Germline lookup yields CDR1 MDHEN and CDR2 SYDVKM. This CDR3 is built from 13 residues. This CDR3 is CASSLGQGYGYTF. The DNA of the CDR3 is TGTGCCAGCAGTCTAGGACAGGGCTATGGCTACACCTTC.

The genes are TRBV4-1 and TRBJ1-1; D might be TRBD1 (5 bases). Per the germline V gene, CDR1 is MGHRA and CDR2 is YSYEKL. The CDR3 length is 19 residues. V lost 0 bases to trimming and J lost 5 bases, with 25 bases between them. The DNA of the CDR3 is TGCGCCAGCAGCCAAGATAGGGGTGGGGCGACGGAGCGTAGGACTGAAGCTTTCTTT. Protein sequence: CASSQDRGGATERRTEAFF.

The chain employs TRBV6-1 and TRBJ2-7; possible D gene TRBD1, 5 bases. The CDR3 covers 16 residues. Germline values: CDR1 MNHNS, CDR2 SASEGT. V lost 0 bases and J 2 bases, leaving 14 bases between the germline ends. CDR3 loop: CASSEANSPGTYEQYF. Written as DNA, the CDR3 is TGTGCCAGCAGTGAAGCGAATTCTCCAGGGACCTACGAGCAGTACTTC.

The rearrangement joins TRBV19 to TRBJ1-2, with 8 bases fitting TRBD1. V was pared by 0 bases and J by 8 bases, with 5 bases of the junction left unmatched. Germline lookup yields CDR1 LNHDA and CDR2 SQIVND (reference sequence). The CDR3 is 14 amino acids. CDR3 residues: CASSIEDRAGGYTF. The CDR3 DNA is TGTGCCAGTAGTATAGAGGACAGGGCCGGGGGCTACACCTTC.

The chain uses TRBV5-6 and TRBJ2-5, with a tentative D call TRBD2 (6 bases). The V and J ends lost 2 bases and 2 bases respectively, with 10 bases between them. This CDR3 contains 14 residues. Germline CDR1 and CDR2: SGHDT and YYEEEE. CDR3 DNA sequence: TGTGCCAGCAGCTTACAACTAGCACAAGAGACCCAGTACTTC. As protein: CASSLQLAQETQYF.

The chain has TRBV5-1 and TRBJ2-2; TRBD1 matches 9 bases. Germline V gene data show CDR1 as SGHRS and CDR2 as YFSETQ. There are 15 residues in the CDR3. Germline trimming cut 2 bases from V and 6 bases from J; bases unmatched to any gene: 5. In DNA form, the CDR3 reads TGCGCCAGCAGCTTTACAGGGGGCGCCCCCGGGGAGCTGTTTTTT. This sequence encodes CASSFTGGAPGELFF.